A single sample gave rise to the 3 T cell receptor beta chains below, sequenced in a study of CD8+ T cells in alopecia areata. Reverse transcription of extracted RNA yielded cDNA, which provided the sequencing template. TCRdb's table, derived via immunoSEQ multiplex PCR, lists solely in-frame clones and lacks some. The table lists roughly 150,000 clones, 58% of them singletons. The sample here was CD4+ T cells sorted from blood, taken at week 0. The receptors were sampled from a human donor with alopecia areata.

Notes on this clone: This sample also contains other DNA sequences that code for the same CDR3. The genes are TRBV29-1 and TRBJ1-5; no clear D. Trimming removed 4 bases at V and 0 bases at J, with 7 bases between. The length of the CDR3 is 13 residues. Germline V lookup: CDR1 SQVTM, CDR2 ANQGSEA. The CDR3 region has the DNA TGCAGCGTTGGTGAGAATAGCAATCAGCCCCAGCATTTT. It codes for CSVGENSNQPQHF.

This chain joins TRBV27 and TRBJ1-3; 7 bases fit TRBD1. Trimming cost V 5 bases and J 0 bases; bases outside gene matches: 7. This CDR3 has 16 residues. Per the germline V gene, CDR1 is MNHEY and CDR2 is SMNVEV (reference sequence). Written as DNA, the CDR3 is TGTGCCAGCAGTCCTGCGGGACAGCACTCTGGAAACACCATATATTTT. This translates into CASSPAGQHSGNTIYF.

This clone was observed a handful of times. The gene calls are TRBV29-1 and TRBJ2-3, with D possibly matching TRBD1 (5 bases). The germline V and J ends were trimmed by 4 bases and 3 bases, with 8 bases remaining between them. Germline loops: CDR1 SQVTM, CDR2 ANQGSEA. The CDR3 contains 12 residues. CDR3 coding DNA: TGCAGCGTTGCCAGGGTAACAGATACGCAGTATTTT. The encoded protein is CSVARVTDTQYF.